A single sample gave rise to the 17 T cell receptor beta chains below, sequenced in a study of metastatic and nonmetastatic thyroid tumors. Among the patients, none had received any treatment before thyroid surgery. TCRdb reprocessed the PCR reads via MiXCR. The data hold approximately 70,000 clones, with more than 3.5% observed a single time. Sequencing input: blood. These receptors came from a female donor with papillary thyroid cancer or a benign thyroid nodule (not recorded which). Some clones in this sample may be carry-over from other donors' samples.

This clone appeared many times. The V and J genes are TRBV6-1 and TRBJ2-3; a weak D match, TRBD2 (6 bases). V was clipped by 2 bases and J by 3 bases, with 15 bases between them. The CDR3 runs 16 residues. Germline V CDR1 and CDR2: MNHNS, SASEGT. CDR3 DNA sequence: TGTGCCAGCAGTGAACAGGTCGGGAGCCAAACAGATACGCAGTATTTT. Residues: CASSEQVGSQTDTQYF.

This clone appeared many times. This chain connects TRBV11-3 to TRBJ2-7; possibly TRBD1 or TRBD2 for D (5 bases each). This CDR3 region has 14 residues. Trimming shortened V by 5 bases and J by 6 bases, and 17 bases separated the two germline ends. Germline assignment: CDR1 SGHNT and CDR2 YENEEA. CDR3 bases: TGTGCCAGCAGCCCAAATCCGAGGGGTTTCGAGCAGTACTTC. Residues: CASSPNPRGFEQYF.

Note on this clone: The CDR3 does not end in the conserved phenylalanine or tryptophan, so this is likely a read error. The chain carries TRBV28 and TRBJ1-2, with unresolved D. Trimming removed 6 bases at V and 9 bases at J, with 20 bases between. The CDR3 length is 14 residues. Looked up from germline, CDR1 is MDHEN and CDR2 is SYDVKM. As DNA, the CDR3 is TGTGCCAGCAGGCGGCCAGAGGGTTCGGGTCGCTACACCTCC. It is translated as CASRRPEGSGRYTS.

This clone has at least ten counts. The chain links TRBV11-2 to TRBJ1-2; 8 positions agree with TRBD1. CDR1 is SGHAT, CDR2 FQNNGV, per germline. This CDR3 region has 13 residues. V was clipped by 5 bases and J by 3 bases; unmatched bases: 2. CDR3: CASSPDRDYGYTF. The CDR3 DNA follows: TGTGCCAGCAGCCCGGACAGGGACTATGGCTACACCTTC.

This clone has a handful of counts. At one of its ends the junction is not consistent with the germline gene, which may arise from a read error. V gene TRBV6-2 or TRBV6-3 combines with J gene TRBJ2-7; D remains unclear. CDR1 is MNHEY and CDR2 is SVGEGT in the germline V gene. CDR3 length: 13 residues. Here the CDR3 DNA reads TGTGCCAGTAGTTACACACAAGATTACGAGCAGTACTTC. It yields the protein CASSYTQDYEQYF.

This clone was detected many times. This chain links TRBV10-3 with TRBJ1-1; D perhaps matches TRBD1 (5 bases). The germline CDR1 and CDR2 sequences are ENHRY and SYGVKD. The CDR3 spans 14 residues. The V end was cut by 5 bases, the J end by 4 bases, with 14 bases between. CDR3 residues: CAISRTLRGTEAFF. The CDR3 DNA follows: TGTGCCATCAGTAGGACACTCCGCGGCACTGAAGCTTTCTTT.

This clone was seen only a few times. Compared with germline, one end of the junction differs, possibly owing to a read error. The chain combines TRBV5-4 with TRBJ1-4, with D hard to call. Germline CDR1 and CDR2: SGHNT and YYREEE (reference sequence). CDR3 length: 16 residues. The CDR3 DNA follows: TGTACCAGCAGCCCTGGAGGGTCCCCGTCGAATGAAAAACTGTTTTTT. It specifies CTSSPGGSPSNEKLFF. The full variable domain, its missing parts supplied by reference TRBV5-4 and TRBJ1-4, is ETGVTQSPTHLIKTRGQQVTLRCSSQSGHNTVSWYQQALGQGPQFIFQYYREEENGRGNFPPRFSGLQFPNYSSELNVNALELDDSALYLCTSSPGGSPSNEKLFFGSGTQLSVL.

This clone was recorded at least ten times. This may come from a read error, since a much larger clone is one base off. In this CDR3 the conserved last residue, phenylalanine or tryptophan, is missing, so a read error is likely. The CDR3 nucleotides are TGTGCCACCAGTGGGATGGGAGAGGGCAACAATGAGCAGTTCATC. This translates into CATSGMGEGNNEQFI. The J gene is TRBJ2-1, the V gene TRBV24-1, with D maybe TRBD2 (5 bases). Germline CDR1 is KGHDR and CDR2 is SFDVKD. With 5 bases removed from V and 5 bases from J, the gap between germline ends came to 15 bases. CDR3 length equals 15 residues.

A note on this clone: A much larger clone lies a single base off, so this may be a read error. The chain has TRBV7-9 and TRBJ2-7, with D tentatively TRBD2 (6 bases). The CDR3 is 16 residues long. CDR1 is SEHNR, CDR2 FQNEAQ, per germline (reference sequence). CDR3 sequence reads: CASILGGTPSWDEQYF. The CDR3 nucleotides are TGTGCCAGCATCTTAGGAGGGACCCCCTCGTGGGACGAGCAGTACTTC.

This clone was seen ten or more times. This sequence joins TRBV20-1 and TRBJ2-6; D is unresolved. CDR1 is DFQATT, CDR2 SNEGSKA, per germline (reference sequence). The CDR3 loop spans 15 amino acids. With 3 bases removed from V and 0 bases from J, the gap between germline ends came to 9 bases. The CDR3 reads CSASDHLSGANVLTF. In nucleotides, the CDR3 is TGCAGTGCTAGTGACCACCTCTCTGGGGCCAACGTCCTGACTTTC.

This clone appeared a few times. The rearrangement uses TRBV6-1 and TRBJ1-2, with TRBD1 matching over 7 bases. CDR3 length: 12 amino acids. Germline trimming cut 8 bases from V and 2 bases from J; bases unmatched to any gene: 2. Germline V gene data show CDR1 as MNHNS and CDR2 as SASEGT. CDR3 sequence reads: CASQQGNYGYTF. In DNA, the CDR3 is TGTGCCAGCCAACAGGGGAACTATGGCTACACCTTC.

This clone was seen repeatedly, ten times or more. This chain links TRBV19 with TRBJ2-1; perhaps TRBD2 as D (7 bases). The length of the CDR3 is 13 residues. Looked up from germline, CDR1 is LNHDA and CDR2 is SQIVND (reference sequence). Trimming cost V 4 bases and J 9 bases, with 13 bases left between them. The CDR3 is CASSTSGGREQFF. The CDR3 nucleotides read TGTGCCAGTAGTACCTCCGGGGGGCGTGAGCAGTTCTTC.

This clone was counted ten times or more. The genes are TRBV13 and TRBJ1-4; 7 positions match TRBD1. The CDR3 is 15 amino acids. Germline CDR1 reads PRHDT; CDR2 reads FYEKMQ (reference sequence). With 4 bases clipped from V and 3 bases from J, the junction kept 5 bases outside the gene matches. CDR3 sequence: CASSSRTGPNEKLFF. DNA for the CDR3: TGTGCCAGCAGCTCCCGGACAGGTCCTAATGAAAAACTGTTTTTT. Looking up the rest from reference TRBV13 and TRBJ1-4 gives the full variable domain: AAGVIQSPRHLIKEKRETATLKCYPIPRHDTVYWYQQGPGQDPQFLISFYEKMQSDKGSIPDRFSAQQFSDYHSELNMSSLELGDSALYFCASSSRTGPNEKLFFGSGTQLSVL.

This clone was counted ten times or more. The chain joins TRBV30 to TRBJ2-2, with TRBD1 identical over 9 bases. Trimming cost V 0 bases and J 12 bases; bases outside gene matches: 2. Germline CDR1 and CDR2: GTSNPN and SVGIG (reference sequence). This CDR3 comprises 12 residues. The CDR3 DNA is TGTGCCTGGAGTGTAGGACAGGGGAAGCTGTTTTTT. This codes for CAWSVGQGKLFF.

The V and J genes are TRBV11-2 and TRBJ1-1; maybe TRBD1 (5 bases). Germline V gene data show CDR1 as SGHAT and CDR2 as FQNNGV. V gave up 4 bases and J gave up 0 bases, with 12 bases separating them. The CDR3 sequence is 15 residues long. CDR3 region: CASSSNRTMNTEAFF. CDR3 DNA: TGTGCCAGCAGCTCAAACAGGACTATGAACACTGAAGCTTTCTTT.

This clone was seen a handful of times. This may stem from a read error, because a much larger clone lies one nucleotide away. Other DNA sequences from this sample encode an identical CDR3 as well. The chain combines TRBV7-9 with TRBJ2-7; D ambiguous. Germline V gene data show CDR1 as SEHNR and CDR2 as FQNEAQ (reference sequence). V lost 5 bases, J lost 3 bases, and 14 bases lay in between. The CDR3 is 14 amino acids. The CDR3 region is CASSVSDKYYEQYF. The CDR3 DNA reads as TGTGCCAGCAGCGTCTCTGATAAGTACTACGAGCAGTACTTC.

The sample holds many counts of this clone. The rearrangement uses TRBV5-4 and TRBJ1-6; the D gene is possibly TRBD1 (6 bases). V dropped 4 bases and J dropped 1 base, with 9 bases sitting between them. The CDR3 has 15 amino acids. CDR1 and CDR2 (germline): SGHNT, YYREEE (reference sequence). CDR3 nucleotides: TGTGCCAGCAGCGGCACAGGGTCCTATAATTCACCCCTCCACTTT. It encodes CASSGTGSYNSPLHF.